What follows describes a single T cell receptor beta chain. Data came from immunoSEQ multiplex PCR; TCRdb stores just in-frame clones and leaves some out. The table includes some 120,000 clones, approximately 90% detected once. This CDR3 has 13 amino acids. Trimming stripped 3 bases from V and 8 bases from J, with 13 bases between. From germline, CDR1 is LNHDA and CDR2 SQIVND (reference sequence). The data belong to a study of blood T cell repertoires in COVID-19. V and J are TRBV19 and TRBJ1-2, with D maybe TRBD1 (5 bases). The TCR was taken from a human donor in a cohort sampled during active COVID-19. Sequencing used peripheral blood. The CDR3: CASSIGGNIGYTF. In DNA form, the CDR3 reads TGTGCCAGTAGTATCGGGGGGAATATCGGCTACACCTTC.